This T cell receptor beta chain comes out of a study of cytomegalovirus exposure and HLA in healthy donors. General observations from the study: Cytomegalovirus association was assigned to about 150 TCR beta chains.

Of note for this clone: The antigen is undetermined.

The trim removed 6 bases at V and 3 bases at J, leaving 4 bases unmatched. The germline V gene encodes CDR1 MNHEY and CDR2 SVGAGI. This CDR3 contains 13 residues. Using immunoSEQ multiplex PCR, the repertoire was profiled, and TCRdb retains in-frame clones only, with some absent. The data show some 200,000 clones, roughly 88% seen once. Specimen: PBMCs. The receptor was isolated from a young woman in good health and CMV-seropositive. The V and J genes are TRBV6-5 and TRBJ2-7; 8 bases fit TRBD1. In nucleotides, the CDR3 is TGTGCCAGCAGGAGGGGACAGGACTACGAGCAGTACTTC. It encodes CASRRGQDYEQYF.